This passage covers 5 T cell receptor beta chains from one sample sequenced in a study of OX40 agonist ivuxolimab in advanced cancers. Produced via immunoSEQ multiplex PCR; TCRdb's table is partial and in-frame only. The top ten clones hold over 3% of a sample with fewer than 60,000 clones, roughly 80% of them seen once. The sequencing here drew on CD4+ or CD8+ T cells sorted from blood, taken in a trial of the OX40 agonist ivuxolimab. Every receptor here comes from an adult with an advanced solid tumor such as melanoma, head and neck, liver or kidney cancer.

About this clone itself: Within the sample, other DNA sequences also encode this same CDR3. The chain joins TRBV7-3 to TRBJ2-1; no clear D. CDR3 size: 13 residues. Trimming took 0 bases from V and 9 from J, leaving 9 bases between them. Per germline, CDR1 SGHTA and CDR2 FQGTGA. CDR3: CASSLTLAGEQFF. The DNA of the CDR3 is TGTGCCAGCAGCTTAACGTTGGCTGGTGAGCAGTTCTTC.

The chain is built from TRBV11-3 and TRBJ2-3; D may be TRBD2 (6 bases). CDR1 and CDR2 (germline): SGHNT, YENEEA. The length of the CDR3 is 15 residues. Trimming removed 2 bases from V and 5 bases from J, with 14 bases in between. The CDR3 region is CASSLNPTGVDTQYF. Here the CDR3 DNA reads TGTGCCAGCAGCTTAAATCCCACGGGGGTAGATACGCAGTATTTT. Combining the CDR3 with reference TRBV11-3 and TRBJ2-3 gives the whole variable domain EAGVVQSPRYKIIEKKQPVAFWCNPISGHNTLYWYLQNLGQGPELLIRYENEEAVDDSQLPKDRFSAERLKGVDSTLKIQPAELGDSAVYLCASSLNPTGVDTQYFGPGTRLTVL.

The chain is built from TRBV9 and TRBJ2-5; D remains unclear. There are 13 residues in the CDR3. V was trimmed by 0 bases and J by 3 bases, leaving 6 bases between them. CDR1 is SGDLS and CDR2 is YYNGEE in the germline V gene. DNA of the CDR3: TGTGCCAGCAGCGTAGGGGTGGAAGAGACCCAGTACTTC. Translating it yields CASSVGVEETQYF.

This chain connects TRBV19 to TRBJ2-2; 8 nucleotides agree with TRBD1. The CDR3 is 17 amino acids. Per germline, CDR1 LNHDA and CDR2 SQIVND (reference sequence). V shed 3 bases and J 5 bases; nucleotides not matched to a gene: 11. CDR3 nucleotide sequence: TGTGCCAGTAGTATTTGGGCCAGGGGGCGAGGAACCGGGGAGCTGTTTTTT. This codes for CASSIWARGRGTGELFF. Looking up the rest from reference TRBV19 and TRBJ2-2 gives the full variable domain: DGGITQSPKYLFRKEGQNVTLSCEQNLNHDAMYWYRQDPGQGLRLIYYSQIVNDFQKGDIAEGYSVSREKKESFPLTVTSAQKNPTAFYLCASSIWARGRGTGELFFGEGSRLTVL.

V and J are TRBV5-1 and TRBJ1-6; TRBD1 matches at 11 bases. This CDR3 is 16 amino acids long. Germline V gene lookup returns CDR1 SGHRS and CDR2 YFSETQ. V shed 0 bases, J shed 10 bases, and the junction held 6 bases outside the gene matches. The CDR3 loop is CASSLGDRGFGSPLHF. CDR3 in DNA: TGCGCCAGCAGCTTGGGGGACAGGGGGTTTGGGTCACCCCTCCACTTT.